These 25 T cell receptor beta chains originate from one sample sequenced in a study of T cell responses to AZD1222 COVID-19 vaccine. Profiling relied on immunoSEQ multiplex PCR, and the TCRdb table lists in-frame clones only, not all of them. Of some 140,000 clones listed, roughly 90% are singletons. Sequencing used peripheral blood, obtained on day 0 of AZD1222 vaccination. The receptors shown here come from an adult in good health.

This sequence joins TRBV6-5 and TRBJ2-5, with 10 nucleotides matching TRBD2. The CDR3 sequence is 16 residues long. Trimming cost V 0 bases and J 4 bases; bases outside gene matches: 5. Per germline, CDR1 MNHEY and CDR2 SVGAGI. The CDR3 region has the DNA TGTGCCAGCAGTTACTCTATACTAGCGGGGAGAGAGACCCAGTACTTC. It translates to CASSYSILAGRETQYF.

This chain joins TRBV5-1 and TRBJ2-5; D uncertain. The germline V and J ends were trimmed by 4 bases and 2 bases, with 12 bases remaining between them. Germline lookup yields CDR1 SGHRS and CDR2 YFSETQ. The CDR3 sequence is 14 residues long. In nucleotides, the CDR3 is TGCGCCAGCAGCCGTCAGACGTTGCAAGAGACCCAGTACTTC. Translation gives CASSRQTLQETQYF.

In this sample, this clone turned up once. The V and J genes are TRBV7-9 and TRBJ1-1; D call uncertain. There are 14 residues in the CDR3. CDR1 is SEHNR, CDR2 FQNEAQ, per germline (reference sequence). V lost 0 bases and J lost 0, with 5 bases in between. This CDR3 is CASSLAALNTEAFF. The DNA of the CDR3 is TGTGCCAGCAGCTTAGCGGCTCTGAACACTGAAGCTTTCTTT.

Sample share makes this clone medium-sized. The rearrangement uses TRBV7-9 and TRBJ1-2, with a weak D call TRBD1 (5 bases). V was pared by 5 bases and J by 2 bases, with 15 bases between. Per germline, CDR1 SEHNR and CDR2 FQNEAQ (reference sequence). The CDR3 contains 15 residues. This CDR3 is CASSPPGGENYGYTF. CDR3 sequence (DNA): TGTGCCAGCAGCCCGCCGGGGGGGGAGAACTATGGCTACACCTTC.

V gene TRBV5-6 combines with J gene TRBJ2-3, with TRBD2 identical over 8 bases. Germline CDR1 and CDR2: SGHDT and YYEEEE. V shed 1 base and J 0 bases; nucleotides not matched to a gene: 1. CDR3 size: 15 residues. Here the CDR3 DNA reads TGTGCCAGCAGCTTGAGCGGGAGTAGCACAGATACGCAGTATTTT. It encodes CASSLSGSSTDTQYF.

This clone was seen just once. This rearrangement joins TRBV14 to TRBJ2-3; TRBD2 matches 10 bases. This CDR3 spans 17 amino acids. Trimming took 0 bases from V and 3 from J; bases not matched to a gene: 6. Germline CDR1 is SGHDN and CDR2 is FVKESK. The CDR3 DNA reads as TGTGCCAGCAGCCAAGACAGCGGGAGGGCCTGGACAGATACGCAGTATTTT. It codes for CASSQDSGRAWTDTQYF.

J is TRBJ1-2 and V is TRBV24-1; 12 bases align to TRBD1. The J segment lost 0 bases and the V segment lost 7 bases, leaving 5 bases of the junction unmatched. CDR3 length equals 16 residues. Germline lookup yields CDR1 KGHDR and CDR2 SFDVKD. The CDR3 protein is CATRPGQGAPNYGYTF. The CDR3 DNA is TGTGCCACCAGGCCGGGACAGGGGGCGCCTAACTATGGCTACACCTTC.

The rearrangement joins TRBV30 to TRBJ1-5; D gene uncertain. The germline V and J ends were trimmed by 1 base and 3 bases, with 7 bases remaining between them. Germline V CDR1 and CDR2: GTSNPN, SVGIG (reference sequence). The CDR3 runs to 13 residues. The CDR3: CAWSGRVNQPQHF. The CDR3 nucleotides read TGTGCCTGGAGTGGGAGGGTCAATCAGCCCCAGCATTTT.

The V call is TRBV4-2, the J call TRBJ2-3; TRBD2 is a possible D gene (5 bases). The V gene's germline CDR1 is LGHNA and CDR2 YNFKEQ. Trimming shortened V by 1 base and J by 3 bases, and 14 bases separated the two germline ends. This CDR3 is 16 amino acids long. For the CDR3, the DNA is TGTGCCAGCAGCCAAGTAGAGGGCCTTCAGACAGATACGCAGTATTTT. It translates to CASSQVEGLQTDTQYF.

The chain combines TRBV19 with TRBJ2-1; 9 bases fit TRBD2. CDR1 is LNHDA, CDR2 SQIVND, per germline (reference sequence). V lost 2 bases to trimming and J lost 4 bases; unmatched junction nucleotides: 6. The CDR3 loop spans 16 amino acids. CDR3 in amino acids: CASSIKAGGHYNEQFF. CDR3 nucleotides: TGTGCCAGTAGTATAAAGGCGGGAGGGCATTACAATGAGCAGTTCTTC.

This chain links TRBV10-3 with TRBJ1-1, with D tentatively TRBD1 (5 bases). There are 15 residues in the CDR3. Germline CDR1 reads ENHRY; CDR2 reads SYGVKD. The ends were cut back, 0 bases at V and 4 bases at J, with 12 bases in the middle. The CDR3 bases are TGTGCCATCAGTGAGTCTCCAGGGAGTGGCACTGAAGCTTTCTTT. It yields the protein CAISESPGSGTEAFF.

This clone was seen just once. The chain couples TRBV5-1 to TRBJ2-7; 7 bases map to TRBD1. Germline V CDR1 and CDR2: SGHRS, YFSETQ. This CDR3 comprises 16 residues. J lost 3 bases, V lost 5 bases, and 14 bases had no gene match. CDR3 amino acids: CASRYSGDRQLYEQYF. DNA for the CDR3: TGCGCCAGCAGATATTCAGGGGACAGACAACTCTACGAGCAGTACTTC.

V and J are TRBV11-3 and TRBJ2-1; D not resolved. Germline CDR1 is SGHNT and CDR2 is YENEEA. The CDR3 covers 12 residues. Trimming stripped 6 bases from V and 5 bases from J, with 8 bases between. CDR3 sequence: CASSYGNNEQFF. The CDR3 region has the DNA TGTGCCAGCAGTTACGGAAACAATGAGCAGTTCTTC.

The genes are TRBV6-5 and TRBJ1-1; D unresolved. Trimming took 7 bases from V and 2 from J, leaving 11 bases between them. The germline V gene has CDR1 MNHEY and CDR2 SVGAGI. The CDR3 has 13 residues. The CDR3 DNA reads as TGTGCCAGCACCCACGGACTTAACACTGAAGCTTTCTTT. It yields the protein CASTHGLNTEAFF.

The J gene is TRBJ2-4, the V gene TRBV7-7; 9 nucleotides agree with TRBD1. CDR1 SSHAT and CDR2 FNYEAQ come from the germline V gene (reference sequence). The CDR3 has 18 amino acids. V shed 2 bases and J 4 bases; nucleotides not matched to a gene: 12. This CDR3 is CASSLPWTGEVCKNIQYF. CDR3 coding DNA: TGTGCCAGCAGCTTACCATGGACAGGGGAGGTTTGTAAAAACATTCAGTACTTC.

The chain uses TRBV5-1 and TRBJ2-7, with TRBD1 identical over 8 bases. In germline, CDR1 is SGHRS, CDR2 YFSETQ. V gave up 4 bases and J gave up 6 bases; unmatched junction bases: 12. CDR3 size: 15 residues. The CDR3 DNA reads TGCGCCAGCAGCGACGGACAGGGCTTCTCGGGCGAGCAGTACTTC. Translated: CASSDGQGFSGEQYF.

The V gene is TRBV5-1, the J gene TRBJ1-4, with D unclear. The CDR3 has 13 residues. Germline loops: CDR1 SGHRS, CDR2 YFSETQ. Trimming took off 0 bases at V and 12 bases at J, with 12 bases between the two ends. CDR3 sequence: CASSLEVAEELFF. The CDR3 DNA reads as TGCGCCAGCAGCTTGGAGGTGGCGGAAGAACTGTTTTTT.

The chain carries TRBV11-2 and TRBJ2-2; tentatively, D is TRBD1 or TRBD2 (6 bases each). Germline V gene sequence: CDR1 SGHAT, CDR2 FQNNGV. The ends were cut back, 5 bases at V and 5 bases at J, with 15 bases in the middle. CDR3 size: 15 residues. DNA of the CDR3: TGTGCCAGCAGCCTACAAGGGGGGCAAACCGGGGAGCTGTTTTTT. It encodes CASSLQGGQTGELFF.

The J gene is TRBJ2-5, the V gene TRBV3-1 (or the pseudogene TRBV3-2); 15 bases are shared with TRBD2. Germline lookup yields CDR1 LGHDT and CDR2 YNNKEL (reference sequence). The CDR3 extends over 18 amino acids. V lost 0 bases to trimming and J lost 2 bases; unmatched junction nucleotides: 4. DNA for the CDR3: TGTGCCAGCAGCCAAGATAGGGGACTAGCGGGAGGTCAAGAGACCCAGTACTTC. This encodes CASSQDRGLAGGQETQYF.

V and J are TRBV10-3 and TRBJ1-3; TRBD1 might be the D (5 bases). The CDR3 runs 15 residues. V lost 3 bases and J 2 bases, leaving 11 bases between the germline ends. Germline CDR1 ENHRY, CDR2 SYGVKD. The CDR3 DNA follows: TGTGCCATCAGTGAAGGAGGGGCGCCTGGAAACACCATATATTTT. Protein: CAISEGGAPGNTIYF.

As concerns this clone: Distinct nucleotide sequences in the sample also encode this CDR3. The rearrangement links TRBV5-1 to TRBJ2-3; D is unresolved. This CDR3 is 12 amino acids long. CDR1 is SGHRS, CDR2 YFSETQ, per germline. V was cut by 2 bases and J by 5 bases, with 6 bases left in between. The CDR3 here is CASSLGRDTQYF. CDR3 sequence (DNA): TGCGCCAGCAGCTTAGGTAGAGATACGCAGTATTTT.

This chain links TRBV5-4 with TRBJ2-5; 8 bases match TRBD1. The junction had 3 bases not matched to a gene; V was cut back by 3 bases and J by 2 bases. The CDR3 extends over 14 amino acids. The germline V gene has CDR1 SGHNT and CDR2 YYREEE (reference sequence). CDR3 amino acids: CASSSRQGQETQYF. The CDR3 DNA reads as TGTGCCAGCAGCTCACGACAGGGGCAAGAGACCCAGTACTTC.

CDR3 nucleotide sequence: TGTGCCTGGAAACCGGACAGGGGCTATGGCTACACCTTC. Encoded protein: CAWKPDRGYGYTF. The chain is built from TRBV30 and TRBJ1-2; 9 bases are shared with TRBD1. Trimming cost V 4 bases and J 4 bases; bases outside gene matches: 4. This CDR3 comprises 13 residues. Germline V CDR1 and CDR2: GTSNPN, SVGIG (reference sequence).

This clone was detected only a few times. The genes are TRBV18 and TRBJ2-3; D tentatively fits TRBD1 or TRBD2 (6 bases each). Germline-derived CDR1 and CDR2 are KGHSH and LQKENI. This CDR3 is 16 amino acids long. V shed 7 bases and J shed 4 bases, with 21 bases lying between them. The CDR3 nucleotides are TGTGCCAGCTACTCGGGGGCCCCGATTCTGGCAGATACGCAGTATTTT. It yields the protein CASYSGAPILADTQYF.

The V call is TRBV29-1, the J call TRBJ2-1; D is possibly TRBD2 (6 bases). Germline assignment: CDR1 SQVTM and CDR2 ANQGSEA. The V and J ends lost 4 bases and 8 bases respectively, with 15 bases between them. CDR3 length: 13 residues. CDR3 loop: CSVARGVVDEQFF. For the CDR3, the DNA is TGCAGCGTTGCTCGCGGGGTTGTCGATGAGCAGTTCTTC.